Included here is one TCR beta chain sequence, with context. Sequencing was performed with immunoSEQ multiplex PCR; in TCRdb, only in-frame clones are kept and a portion is missing. This sample has under 40,000 clones; around three quarters occur once, and the top ten carry roughly an eighth. The sample is drawn from a study of blood T cell repertoires in COVID-19. Germline loops: CDR1 LGHDT, CDR2 YNNKEL (reference sequence). The length of the CDR3 is 13 residues. V shed 6 bases and J shed 5 bases, with 10 bases lying between them. The clonotype comes from a woman between 65 and 79 years old with acute or convalescent COVID-19. Specimen: peripheral blood. The V gene is TRBV3-1 (or the pseudogene TRBV3-2), the J gene TRBJ2-2; tentative D call: TRBD1 (6 bases). For the CDR3, the DNA is TGTGCCAGCAGTCCGGACAGAACCGGGGAGCTGTTTTTT. Amino acid sequence: CASSPDRTGELFF.